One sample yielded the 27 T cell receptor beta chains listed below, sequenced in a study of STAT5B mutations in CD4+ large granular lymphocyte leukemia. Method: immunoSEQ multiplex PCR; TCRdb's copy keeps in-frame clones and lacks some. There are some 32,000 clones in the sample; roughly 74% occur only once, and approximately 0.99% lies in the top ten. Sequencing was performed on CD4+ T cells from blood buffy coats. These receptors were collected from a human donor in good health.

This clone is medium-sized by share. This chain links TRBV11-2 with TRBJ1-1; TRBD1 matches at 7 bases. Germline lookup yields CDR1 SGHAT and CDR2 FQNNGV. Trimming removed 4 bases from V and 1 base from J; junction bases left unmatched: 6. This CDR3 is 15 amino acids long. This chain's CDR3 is CASSWQGDPNTEAFF. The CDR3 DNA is TGTGCCAGCAGCTGGCAGGGGGACCCGAACACTGAAGCTTTCTTT.

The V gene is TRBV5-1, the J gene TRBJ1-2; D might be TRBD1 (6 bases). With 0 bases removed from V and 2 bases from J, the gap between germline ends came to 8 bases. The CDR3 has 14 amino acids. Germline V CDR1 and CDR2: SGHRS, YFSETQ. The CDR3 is CASSLGTANYGYTF. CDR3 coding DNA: TGCGCCAGCAGCTTGGGGACAGCAAACTATGGCTACACCTTC. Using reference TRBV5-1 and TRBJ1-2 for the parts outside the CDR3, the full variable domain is KAGVTQTPRYLIKTRGQQVTLSCSPISGHRSVSWYQQTPGQGLQFLFEYFSETQRNKGNFPGRFSGRQFSNSRSEMNVSTLELGDSALYLCASSLGTANYGYTFGSGTRLTVV.

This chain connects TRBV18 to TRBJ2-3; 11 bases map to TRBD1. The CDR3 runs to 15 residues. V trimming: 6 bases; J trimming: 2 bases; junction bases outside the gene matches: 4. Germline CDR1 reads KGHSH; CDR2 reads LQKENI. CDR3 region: CASSPGQGATDTQYF. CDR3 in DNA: TGTGCCAGCTCGCCCGGACAGGGGGCCACAGATACGCAGTATTTT.

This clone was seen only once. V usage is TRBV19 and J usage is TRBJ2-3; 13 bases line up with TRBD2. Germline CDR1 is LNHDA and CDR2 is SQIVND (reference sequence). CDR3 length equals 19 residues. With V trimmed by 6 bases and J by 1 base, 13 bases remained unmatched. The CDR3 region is CASSISRRTSGSRTDTQYF. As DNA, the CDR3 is TGTGCCAGTAGCATCTCAAGACGGACTAGCGGGAGCCGCACAGATACGCAGTATTTT.

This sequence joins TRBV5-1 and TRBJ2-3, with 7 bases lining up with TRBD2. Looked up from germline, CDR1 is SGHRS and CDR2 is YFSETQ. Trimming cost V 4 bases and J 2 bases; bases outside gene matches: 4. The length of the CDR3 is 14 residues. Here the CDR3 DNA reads TGCGCCAGCAGCGGATGGGACTACACAGATACGCAGTATTTT. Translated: CASSGWDYTDTQYF.

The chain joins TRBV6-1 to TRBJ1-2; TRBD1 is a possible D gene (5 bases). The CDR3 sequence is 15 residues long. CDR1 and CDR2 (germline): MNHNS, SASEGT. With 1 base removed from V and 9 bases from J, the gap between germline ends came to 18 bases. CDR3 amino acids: CASSEGGWGSWRYTF. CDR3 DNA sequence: TGTGCCAGCAGTGAAGGAGGTTGGGGGAGCTGGCGCTACACCTTC.

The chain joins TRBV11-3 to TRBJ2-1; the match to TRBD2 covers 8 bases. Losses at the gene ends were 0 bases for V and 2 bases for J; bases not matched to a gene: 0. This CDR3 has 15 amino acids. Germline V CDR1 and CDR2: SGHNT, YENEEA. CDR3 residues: CASSLDSGTYNEQFF. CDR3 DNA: TGTGCCAGCAGCTTAGATAGCGGGACCTACAATGAGCAGTTCTTC.

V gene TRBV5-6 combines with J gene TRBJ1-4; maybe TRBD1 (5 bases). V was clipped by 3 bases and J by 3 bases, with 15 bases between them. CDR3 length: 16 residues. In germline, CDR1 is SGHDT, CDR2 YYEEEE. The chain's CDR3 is CASSWGLRGANEKLFF. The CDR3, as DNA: TGTGCCAGCAGCTGGGGTTTGAGGGGCGCTAATGAAAAACTGTTTTTT.

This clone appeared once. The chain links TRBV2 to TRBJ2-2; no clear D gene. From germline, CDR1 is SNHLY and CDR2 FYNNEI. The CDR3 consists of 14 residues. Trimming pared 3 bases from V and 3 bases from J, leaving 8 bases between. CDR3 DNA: TGTGCCAGCAGTGAGGACCGGCACACCGGGGAGCTGTTTTTT. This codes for CASSEDRHTGELFF.

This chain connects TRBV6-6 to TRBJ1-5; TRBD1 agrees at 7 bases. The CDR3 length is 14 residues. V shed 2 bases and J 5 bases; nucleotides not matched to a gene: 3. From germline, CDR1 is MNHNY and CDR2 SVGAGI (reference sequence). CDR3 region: CASSYNRGYQPQHF. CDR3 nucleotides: TGTGCCAGCAGTTACAACAGGGGCTATCAGCCCCAGCATTTT.

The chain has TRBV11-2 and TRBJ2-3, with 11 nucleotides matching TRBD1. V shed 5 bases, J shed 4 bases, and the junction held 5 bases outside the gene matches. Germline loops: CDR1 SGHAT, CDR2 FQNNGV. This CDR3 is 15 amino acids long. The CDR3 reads CASSRTGGRADTQYF. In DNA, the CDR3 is TGTGCCAGCAGCCGGACAGGGGGCCGAGCAGATACGCAGTATTTT. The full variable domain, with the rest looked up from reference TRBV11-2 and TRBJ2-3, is EAGVAQSPRYKIIEKRQSVAFWCNPISGHATLYWYQQILGQGPKLLIQFQNNGVVDDSQLPKDRFSAERLKGVDSTLKIQPAKLEDSAVYLCASSRTGGRADTQYFGPGTRLTVL.

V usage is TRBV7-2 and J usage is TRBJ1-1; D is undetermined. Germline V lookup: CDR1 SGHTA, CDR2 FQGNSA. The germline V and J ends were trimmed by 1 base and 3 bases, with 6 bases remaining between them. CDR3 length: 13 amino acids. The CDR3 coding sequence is TGTGCCAGCAGCTTAGTAGGCCACACTGAAGCTTTCTTT. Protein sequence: CASSLVGHTEAFF.

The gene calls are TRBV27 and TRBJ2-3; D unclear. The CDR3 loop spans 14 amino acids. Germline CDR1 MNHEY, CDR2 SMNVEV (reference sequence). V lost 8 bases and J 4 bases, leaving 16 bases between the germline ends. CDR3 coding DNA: TGTGCCAGCGCCTTTTGGGGTACAGCAGATACGCAGTATTTT. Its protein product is CASAFWGTADTQYF.

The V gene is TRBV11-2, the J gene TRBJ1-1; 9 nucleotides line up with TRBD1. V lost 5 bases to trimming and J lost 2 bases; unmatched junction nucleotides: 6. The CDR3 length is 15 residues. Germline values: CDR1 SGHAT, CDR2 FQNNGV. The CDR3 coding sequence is TGTGCCAGCAGCGGGGGGACAGGGACAAACACTGAAGCTTTCTTT. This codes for CASSGGTGTNTEAFF.

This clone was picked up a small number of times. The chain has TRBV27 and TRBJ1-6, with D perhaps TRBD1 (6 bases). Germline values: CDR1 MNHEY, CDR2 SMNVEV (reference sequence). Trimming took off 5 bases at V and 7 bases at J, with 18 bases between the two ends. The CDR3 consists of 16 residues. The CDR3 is CASSNRWGAANSPLHF. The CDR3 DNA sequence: TGTGCCAGCAGTAACCGTTGGGGGGCCGCCAATTCACCCCTCCACTTT.

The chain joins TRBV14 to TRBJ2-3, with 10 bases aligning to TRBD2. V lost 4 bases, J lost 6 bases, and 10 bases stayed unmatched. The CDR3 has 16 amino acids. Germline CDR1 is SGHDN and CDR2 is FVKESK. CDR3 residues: CASSPTLAGSGDTQYF. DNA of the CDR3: TGTGCCAGCAGCCCAACACTAGCGGGGAGCGGGGATACGCAGTATTTT.

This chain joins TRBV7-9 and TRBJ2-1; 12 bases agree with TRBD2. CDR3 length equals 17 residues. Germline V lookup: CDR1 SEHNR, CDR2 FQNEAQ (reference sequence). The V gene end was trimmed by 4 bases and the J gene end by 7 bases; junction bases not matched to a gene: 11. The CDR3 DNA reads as TGTGCCAGCAGCTCTCGACTAGCGGGGGCGGAAGGTAATGAGCAGTTCTTC. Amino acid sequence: CASSSRLAGAEGNEQFF. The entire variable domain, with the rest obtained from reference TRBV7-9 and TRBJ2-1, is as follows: DTGVSQNPRHKITKRGQNVTFRCDPISEHNRLYWYRQTLGQGPEFLTYFQNEAQLEKSRLLSDRFSAERPKGSFSTLEIQRTEQGDSAMYLCASSSRLAGAEGNEQFFGPGTRLTVL.

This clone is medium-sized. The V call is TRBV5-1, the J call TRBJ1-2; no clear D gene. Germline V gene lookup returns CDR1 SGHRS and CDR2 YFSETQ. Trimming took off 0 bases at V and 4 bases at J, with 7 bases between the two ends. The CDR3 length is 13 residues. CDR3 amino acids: CASSLDIVYGYTF. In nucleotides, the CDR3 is TGCGCCAGCAGCTTGGACATAGTCTATGGCTACACCTTC.

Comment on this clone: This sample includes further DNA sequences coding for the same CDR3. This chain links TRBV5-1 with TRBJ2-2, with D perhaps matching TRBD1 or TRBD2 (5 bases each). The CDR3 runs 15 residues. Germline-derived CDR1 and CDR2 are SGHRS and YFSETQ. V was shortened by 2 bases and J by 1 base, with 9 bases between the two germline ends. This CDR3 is CASSLGTGNTGELFF. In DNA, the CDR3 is TGCGCCAGCAGCTTAGGGACGGGGAACACCGGGGAGCTGTTTTTT. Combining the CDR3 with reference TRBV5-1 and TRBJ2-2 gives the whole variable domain KAGVTQTPRYLIKTRGQQVTLSCSPISGHRSVSWYQQTPGQGLQFLFEYFSETQRNKGNFPGRFSGRQFSNSRSEMNVSTLELGDSALYLCASSLGTGNTGELFFGEGSRLTVL.

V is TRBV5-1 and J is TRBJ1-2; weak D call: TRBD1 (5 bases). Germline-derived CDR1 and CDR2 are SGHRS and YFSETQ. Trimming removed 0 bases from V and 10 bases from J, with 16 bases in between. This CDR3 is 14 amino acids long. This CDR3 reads CASSLAEGTGVYTF. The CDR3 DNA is TGCGCCAGCAGCTTGGCCGAGGGAACAGGCGTCTACACCTTC.

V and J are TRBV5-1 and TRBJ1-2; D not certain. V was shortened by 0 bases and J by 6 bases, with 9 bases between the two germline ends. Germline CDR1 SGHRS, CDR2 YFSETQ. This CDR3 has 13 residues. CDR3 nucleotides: TGCGCCAGCAGCTTGGCAGGAGCGGATGGCTACACCTTC. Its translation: CASSLAGADGYTF. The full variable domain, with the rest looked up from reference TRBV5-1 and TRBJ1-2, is KAGVTQTPRYLIKTRGQQVTLSCSPISGHRSVSWYQQTPGQGLQFLFEYFSETQRNKGNFPGRFSGRQFSNSRSEMNVSTLELGDSALYLCASSLAGADGYTFGSGTRLTVV.

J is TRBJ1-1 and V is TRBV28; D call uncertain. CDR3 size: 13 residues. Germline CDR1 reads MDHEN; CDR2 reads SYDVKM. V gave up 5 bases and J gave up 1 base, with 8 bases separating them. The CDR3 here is CASSLPRNTEAFF. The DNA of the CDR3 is TGTGCCAGCAGTCTGCCAAGGAACACTGAAGCTTTCTTT. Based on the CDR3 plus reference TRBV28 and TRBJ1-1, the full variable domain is DVKVTQSSRYLVKRTGEKVFLECVQDMDHENMFWYRQDPGLGLRLIYFSYDVKMKEKGDIPEGYSVSREKKERFSLILESASTNQTSMYLCASSLPRNTEAFFGQGTRLTVV.

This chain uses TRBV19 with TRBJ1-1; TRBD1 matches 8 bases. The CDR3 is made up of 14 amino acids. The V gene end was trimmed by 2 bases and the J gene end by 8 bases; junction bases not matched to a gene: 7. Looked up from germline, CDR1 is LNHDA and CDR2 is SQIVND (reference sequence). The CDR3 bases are TGTGCCAGTAGTATATTCGGGAGACAGGGGGAAGCTTTCTTT. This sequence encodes CASSIFGRQGEAFF.

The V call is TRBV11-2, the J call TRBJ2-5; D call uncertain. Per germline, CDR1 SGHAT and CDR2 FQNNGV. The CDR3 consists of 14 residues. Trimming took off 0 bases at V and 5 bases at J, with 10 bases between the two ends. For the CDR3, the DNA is TGTGCCAGCAGCTTAGATGGCATTCGGGAGACCCAGTACTTC. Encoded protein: CASSLDGIRETQYF.

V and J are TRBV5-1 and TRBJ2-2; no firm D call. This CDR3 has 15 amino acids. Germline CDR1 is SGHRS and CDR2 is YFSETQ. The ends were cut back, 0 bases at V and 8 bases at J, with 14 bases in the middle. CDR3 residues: CASSLVEQTSGELFF. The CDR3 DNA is TGCGCCAGCAGCTTGGTGGAACAAACCTCTGGGGAGCTGTTTTTT.

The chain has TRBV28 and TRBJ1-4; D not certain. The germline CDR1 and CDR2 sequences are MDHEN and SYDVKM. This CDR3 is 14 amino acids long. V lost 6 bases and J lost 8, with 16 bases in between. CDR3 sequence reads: CASRPGLRREKLFF. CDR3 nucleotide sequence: TGTGCCAGCAGACCAGGACTCAGAAGGGAAAAACTGTTTTTT.

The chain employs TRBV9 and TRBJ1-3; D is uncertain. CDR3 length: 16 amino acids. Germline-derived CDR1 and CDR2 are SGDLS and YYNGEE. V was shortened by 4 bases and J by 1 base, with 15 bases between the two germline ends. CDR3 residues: CASSSGLGRSGNTIYF. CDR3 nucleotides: TGTGCCAGCAGCTCAGGCTTGGGCCGATCTGGAAACACCATATATTTT. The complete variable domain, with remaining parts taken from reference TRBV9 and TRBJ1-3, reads DSGVTQTPKHLITATGQRVTLRCSPRSGDLSVYWYQQSLDQGLQFLIQYYNGEERAKGNILERFSAQQFPDLHSELNLSSLELGDSALYFCASSSGLGRSGNTIYFGEGSWLTVV.